This TCR beta chain came from a study of shared clonotypes between healthy human individuals. On the study more broadly: Donors had three CD4 naive, three CD4 memory, two CD8 naive and one CD8 memory plate apiece. Study-level results: Larger estimated richness was generally recorded for naive subsets relative to memory subsets. Generation probability values for non-shared clonotypes were lower than those for clonotypes shared by all four donors.

The junction had 7 bases not matched to a gene; V was cut back by 6 bases and J by 4 bases. CDR3 length equals 15 residues. CDR1 is MNHEY and CDR2 is SMNVEV in the germline V gene (reference sequence). Details on this clone: What it recognizes is unknown.

It was across several immunoSEQ plates that each subset's genomic DNA was evenly split. This table comes from immunoSEQ multiplex PCR, and its TCRdb copy is limited to in-frame clones, with some not included. The top ten hold about 0.12% of the sample, which has about 610,000 clones, approximately 96% seen once. CD45RO-negative, CCR7-selected cells formed the naive CD8 fraction, which excluded terminally differentiated effector memory CD45RA+ cells. V and J are TRBV27 and TRBJ1-2; 11 bases agree with TRBD1. Sequencing was performed on naive CD8+ T cells sorted from blood. The sequence came from a woman aged 30 to 39 in good health. In DNA, the CDR3 is TGTGCCAGCAGCCACAGGACAGGGGGCATCTATGGCTACACCTTC. Its translation: CASSHRTGGIYGYTF.